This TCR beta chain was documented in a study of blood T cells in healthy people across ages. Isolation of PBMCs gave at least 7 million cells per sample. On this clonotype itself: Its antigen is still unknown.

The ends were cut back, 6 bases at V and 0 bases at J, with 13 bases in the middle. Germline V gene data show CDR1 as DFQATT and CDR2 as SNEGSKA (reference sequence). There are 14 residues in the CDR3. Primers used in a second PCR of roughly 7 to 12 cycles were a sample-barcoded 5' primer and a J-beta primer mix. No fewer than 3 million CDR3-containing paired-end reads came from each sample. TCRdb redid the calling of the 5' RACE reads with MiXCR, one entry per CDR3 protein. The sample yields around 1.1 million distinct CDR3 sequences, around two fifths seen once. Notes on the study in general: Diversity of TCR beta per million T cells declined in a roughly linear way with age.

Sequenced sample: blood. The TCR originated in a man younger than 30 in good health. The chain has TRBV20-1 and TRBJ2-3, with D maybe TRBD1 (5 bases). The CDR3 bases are TGCAGTGCGCGACAGCCCCTAAGCACAGATACGCAGTATTTT. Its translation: CSARQPLSTDTQYF.